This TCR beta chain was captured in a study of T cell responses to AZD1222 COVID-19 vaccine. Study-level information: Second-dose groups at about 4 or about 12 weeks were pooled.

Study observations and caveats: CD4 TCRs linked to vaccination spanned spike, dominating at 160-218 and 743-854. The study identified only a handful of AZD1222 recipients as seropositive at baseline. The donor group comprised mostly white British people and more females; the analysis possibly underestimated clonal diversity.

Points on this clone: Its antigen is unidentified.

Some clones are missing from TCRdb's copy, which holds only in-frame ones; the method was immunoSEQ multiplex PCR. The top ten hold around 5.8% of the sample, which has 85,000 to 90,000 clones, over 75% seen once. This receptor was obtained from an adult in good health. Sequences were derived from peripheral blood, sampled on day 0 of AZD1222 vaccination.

CDR3 protein: CASSLNSDSGILGEQFF. CDR3 nucleotides: TGTGCCAGCAGCTTAAATAGTGATAGCGGGATTTTAGGAGAGCAGTTCTTC. V and J are TRBV7-2 and TRBJ2-1; 8 nucleotides align to TRBD2. From germline, CDR1 is SGHTA and CDR2 FQGNSA. V shed 2 bases, J shed 10 bases, and the junction held 16 bases outside the gene matches. This CDR3 spans 17 amino acids. The full variable domain, its missing parts supplied by reference TRBV7-2 and TRBJ2-1, is GAGVSQSPSNKVTEKGKDVELRCDPISGHTALYWYRQSLGQGLEFLIYFQGNSAPDKSGLPSDRFSAERTGGSVSTLTIQRTQQEDSAVYLCASSLNSDSGILGEQFFGPGTRLTVL.